A single sample gave rise to the 32 T cell receptor beta chains below, sequenced in a study of control samples from healthy donors and cancer patients. Libraries were prepared by immunoSEQ multiplex PCR; TCRdb keeps only in-frame clonotypes and omits some of them. Among some 130,000 clones listed, 92% were seen once. Sequences were obtained from blood. The receptors stem from a man younger than 40 in good health.

J is TRBJ1-2 and V is TRBV19; maybe TRBD1 (5 bases). The germline gives CDR1 LNHDA, CDR2 SQIVND (reference sequence). V dropped 3 bases and J dropped 2 bases, with 13 bases sitting between them. This CDR3 is 15 amino acids long. The DNA of the CDR3 is TGTGCCAGTAGTATCGGGGGAGGAGCCAACTATGGCTACACCTTC. Its protein product is CASSIGGGANYGYTF.

The chain carries TRBV27 and TRBJ2-7, with 14 positions matching TRBD2. Germline trimming cut 5 bases from V and 2 bases from J; bases unmatched to any gene: 5. The germline V gene encodes CDR1 MNHEY and CDR2 SMNVEV (reference sequence). The CDR3 consists of 16 residues. The CDR3 protein is CASSPPGLAGAYEQYF. The CDR3 nucleotides are TGTGCCAGCAGTCCTCCGGGACTAGCGGGAGCCTACGAGCAGTACTTC.

This chain uses TRBV30 with TRBJ1-2, with D uncertain. This CDR3 spans 13 amino acids. Trimming took 2 bases from V and 8 from J, leaving 15 bases between them. Germline assignment: CDR1 GTSNPN and CDR2 SVGIG (reference sequence). CDR3 in amino acids: CAWSLGLTIGYTF. DNA of the CDR3: TGTGCCTGGAGTCTTGGGCTTACTATAGGCTACACCTTC.

V is TRBV28 and J is TRBJ2-7; 12 positions agree with TRBD1. Trimming cost V 6 bases and J 7 bases; bases outside gene matches: 10. This CDR3 spans 15 amino acids. The V gene's germline CDR1 is MDHEN and CDR2 SYDVKM. The CDR3 sequence is CASSTPPGQGAEQYF. In nucleotides, the CDR3 is TGTGCCAGCAGCACTCCACCGGGACAGGGGGCGGAGCAGTACTTC.

This clone was observed a single time. The V gene is TRBV28, the J gene TRBJ2-1, with 7 bases matching TRBD2. Germline loops: CDR1 MDHEN, CDR2 SYDVKM. The CDR3 contains 14 residues. V gave up 0 bases and J gave up 6 bases; unmatched junction bases: 2. CDR3 bases: TGTGCCAGCAGTTTATGGGGGGGGATCAATGAGCAGTTCTTC. As protein: CASSLWGGINEQFF.

The gene calls are TRBV30 and TRBJ1-2, with a possible D match to TRBD1 (5 bases). Germline loops: CDR1 GTSNPN, CDR2 SVGIG (reference sequence). This CDR3 comprises 13 residues. Trimming cost V 7 bases and J 0 bases, with 12 bases left between them. The CDR3 DNA follows: TGTGCCTATCGGGACGAAGCTAACTATGGCTACACCTTC. Translating it yields CAYRDEANYGYTF.

This clone was counted once. The chain recombines TRBV4-2 with TRBJ1-2, with D maybe TRBD1 (5 bases). The CDR3 is 14 amino acids. Germline V gene data show CDR1 as LGHNA and CDR2 as YNFKEQ. The V end lost 5 bases, the J end lost 0 bases, and 10 bases lay between the germline ends. Here the CDR3 DNA reads TGTGCCAGCAGCGCGGGACCGTCTAACTATGGCTACACCTTC. Protein: CASSAGPSNYGYTF.

DNA for the CDR3: TGTGCCAGCAGCTTAGAAGTCTCTGGAAACACCATATATTTT. Protein: CASSLEVSGNTIYF. The V call is TRBV7-9, the J call TRBJ1-3; no reliable D call. The CDR3 contains 14 residues. CDR1 is SEHNR and CDR2 is FQNEAQ in the germline V gene (reference sequence). V shed 1 base and J shed 0 bases, with 4 bases lying between them.

The rearrangement links TRBV5-1 to TRBJ1-1; D remains unclear. The germline V gene encodes CDR1 SGHRS and CDR2 YFSETQ. The length of the CDR3 is 13 residues. V lost 1 base to trimming and J lost 4 bases, with 8 bases between them. The CDR3 here is CASSLNPGTEAFF. CDR3 DNA sequence: TGCGCCAGCAGCTTGAACCCGGGCACTGAAGCTTTCTTT.

This chain joins TRBV10-3 and TRBJ1-1; the match to TRBD1 covers 8 bases. J lost 2 bases, V lost 6 bases, and 11 bases had no gene match. The CDR3 consists of 16 residues. Germline CDR1 reads ENHRY; CDR2 reads SYGVKD. This CDR3 reads CAISNRGGGGNTEAFF. Written as DNA, the CDR3 is TGTGCCATCAGCAACAGGGGGGGTGGAGGCAACACTGAAGCTTTCTTT.

This chain connects TRBV28 to TRBJ1-2; D not certain. V was trimmed by 2 bases and J by 8 bases, leaving 12 bases between them. Germline CDR1 MDHEN, CDR2 SYDVKM. The length of the CDR3 is 13 residues. CDR3 nucleotide sequence: TGTGCCAGCAGTTTAAACTCGGTCGTCGGCTACACCTTC. Its translation is CASSLNSVVGYTF.

This sequence joins TRBV7-2 and TRBJ2-7, with D possibly being TRBD1 (6 bases). Germline CDR1 and CDR2: SGHTA and FQGNSA. Trimming stripped 0 bases from V and 4 bases from J, with 22 bases between. The CDR3 totals 18 residues. In nucleotides, the CDR3 is TGTGCCAGCAGCTTAGCTCGCAACGCCGTAACAGGGTGGTACGAGCAGTACTTC. It translates to CASSLARNAVTGWYEQYF.

The J gene is TRBJ2-3, the V gene TRBV2, with a tentative D call TRBD2 (6 bases). This CDR3 is built from 15 residues. The germline CDR1 and CDR2 sequences are SNHLY and FYNNEI. V gave up 6 bases and J gave up 2 bases, with 15 bases separating them. CDR3 nucleotides: TGTGCCAGCAGGGCCTATAGCGGAATCACAGATACGCAGTATTTT. This sequence encodes CASRAYSGITDTQYF.

The chain uses TRBV7-3 and TRBJ1-2; possibly TRBD1 for D (5 bases). Germline CDR1 is SGHTA and CDR2 is FQGTGA. The CDR3 has 13 amino acids. Trimming left V 6 bases short and J 4 bases short, with 12 bases between. CDR3 sequence reads: CASSIGEGYGYTF. Here the CDR3 DNA reads TGTGCCAGCAGTATAGGGGAGGGCTATGGCTACACCTTC. The full variable domain, in which reference TRBV7-3 and TRBJ1-2 provide the parts outside the CDR3, is GAGVSQTPSNKVTEKGKYVELRCDPISGHTALYWYRQSLGQGPEFLIYFQGTGAADDSGLPNDRFFAVRPEGSVSTLKIQRTERGDSAVYLCASSIGEGYGYTFGSGTRLTVV.

This clone has just one count. This chain joins TRBV28 and TRBJ1-1; D is undetermined. V lost 3 bases and J lost 6, with 5 bases in between. This CDR3 has 11 amino acids. Germline V lookup: CDR1 MDHEN, CDR2 SYDVKM. Written as DNA, the CDR3 is TGTGCCAGCAGTTTCTTTCCTGAAGCTTTCTTT. Translating gives CASSFFPEAFF.

This clone was observed once. The chain couples TRBV5-5 to TRBJ2-7, with D possibly TRBD1 on 5 matching bases. Germline CDR1 SGHKS, CDR2 YYEKEE (reference sequence). The V end was cut by 4 bases, the J end by 3 bases, with 17 bases between. The length of the CDR3 is 15 residues. DNA of the CDR3: TGTGCCAGCAGCCCTCGTCCAGGGTTTTTCTACGAGCAGTACTTC. Translated: CASSPRPGFFYEQYF.

The chain uses TRBV28 and TRBJ1-6; 11 bases agree with TRBD1. The CDR3 is 15 residues long. The germline V gene encodes CDR1 MDHEN and CDR2 SYDVKM. J gave up 7 bases and V 5 bases, and 4 bases lay outside the gene matches. CDR3 DNA sequence: TGTGCCAGCAGTGGCGGGACAGGGGGAAATTCACCCCTCCACTTT. Translation: CASSGGTGGNSPLHF.

The CDR3 DNA reads as TGCGCCAGCAGCTTAGGGACGGCGAATGAAAAACTGTTTTTT. Translation: CASSLGTANEKLFF. The V and J genes are TRBV5-1 and TRBJ1-4; a weak D match, TRBD1 (5 bases). The ends were cut back, 2 bases at V and 5 bases at J, with 10 bases in the middle. CDR1 SGHRS and CDR2 YFSETQ come from the germline V gene. The CDR3 length is 14 residues.

V gene TRBV29-1 combines with J gene TRBJ1-1; the D gene is possibly TRBD1 (5 bases). With 4 bases removed from V and 4 bases from J, the gap between germline ends came to 16 bases. CDR3 length equals 14 residues. CDR1 and CDR2 (germline): SQVTM, ANQGSEA. The CDR3 region is CSVATETLSTEAFF. As DNA, the CDR3 is TGCAGCGTTGCGACAGAGACTTTGAGCACTGAAGCTTTCTTT.

This chain joins TRBV7-8 and TRBJ2-2; TRBD2 aligns across 10 bases. The CDR3 extends over 18 amino acids. Looked up from germline, CDR1 is SGHVS and CDR2 is FQNEAQ. V lost 3 bases, J lost 1 base, and 8 bases stayed unmatched. CDR3 nucleotides: TGTGCCAGCAGCTTGGGACTTTTAGCGGGAGGGAACACCGGGGAGCTGTTTTTT. Its protein product is CASSLGLLAGGNTGELFF.

The genes are TRBV6-2 or TRBV6-3 and TRBJ2-1; the match to TRBD2 covers 7 bases. The ends lost 2 bases at V and 8 bases at J; junction bases unmatched: 6. Per germline, CDR1 MNHEY and CDR2 SVGEGT. The CDR3 runs 14 residues. The CDR3 nucleotides read TGTGCCAGCAGTTACGTTAAAGGGAGGGATGAGCAGTTCTTC. This encodes CASSYVKGRDEQFF.

V gene TRBV6-1 combines with J gene TRBJ2-7; 11 nucleotides match TRBD2. Germline CDR1 reads MNHNS; CDR2 reads SASEGT. This CDR3 is 15 amino acids long. The trim removed 3 bases at V and 4 bases at J, leaving 5 bases unmatched. CDR3 coding DNA: TGTGCCAGCAGTGAGGTAACTAGCGGGAGTTACGAGCAGTACTTC. Its translation: CASSEVTSGSYEQYF.

This chain links TRBV10-3 with TRBJ2-7; D might be TRBD1 (6 bases). Per the germline V gene, CDR1 is ENHRY and CDR2 is SYGVKD. V was shortened by 10 bases and J by 2 bases, with 18 bases between the two germline ends. This CDR3 has 14 amino acids. The CDR3 here is CASLDSGHTYEQYF. The CDR3 DNA follows: TGTGCCAGCCTGGACTCGGGACACACCTACGAGCAGTACTTC.

The chain couples TRBV28 to TRBJ2-1; D gene uncertain. The CDR3 has 13 residues. Germline assignment: CDR1 MDHEN and CDR2 SYDVKM. The V gene lost 8 bases and the J gene lost 4 bases, with 12 bases spanning the gap. The CDR3 DNA reads TGTGCCAGCTGCAGGACGGCGTACAATGAGCAGTTCTTC. Its translation is CASCRTAYNEQFF. The full variable domain, rest sourced from reference TRBV28 and TRBJ2-1, is DVKVTQSSRYLVKRTGEKVFLECVQDMDHENMFWYRQDPGLGLRLIYFSYDVKMKEKGDIPEGYSVSREKKERFSLILESASTNQTSMYLCASCRTAYNEQFFGPGTRLTVL.

The chain combines TRBV7-2 with TRBJ1-5, with D uncertain. CDR1 is SGHTA, CDR2 FQGNSA, per germline. This CDR3 is 15 amino acids long. V dropped 1 base and J dropped 3 bases, with 10 bases sitting between them. CDR3 in amino acids: CASSLELWNNQPQHF. DNA of the CDR3: TGTGCCAGCAGCTTAGAGTTGTGGAACAATCAGCCCCAGCATTTT.

The chain combines TRBV28 with TRBJ2-5; 7 positions agree with TRBD2. Germline V CDR1 and CDR2: MDHEN, SYDVKM. With 2 bases clipped from V and 7 bases from J, the junction kept 1 base outside the gene matches. The CDR3 is 12 amino acids. The CDR3 nucleotides are TGTGCCAGCAGTTTAGGGGAGGGGACCCAGTACTTC. Protein sequence: CASSLGEGTQYF.

The V gene is TRBV16, the J gene TRBJ1-4; perhaps TRBD1 as D (5 bases). CDR1 is KGHSY, CDR2 FQNENV, per germline. The ends were cut back, 1 base at V and 7 bases at J, with 10 bases in the middle. The CDR3 extends over 14 amino acids. CDR3 sequence: CASSQLQGGEKLFF. The CDR3 bases are TGTGCCAGCAGCCAATTGCAGGGTGGTGAAAAACTGTTTTTT. Full variable domain (outside the CDR3, taken from reference TRBV16 and TRBJ1-4): GEEVAQTPKHLVRGEGQKAKLYCAPIKGHSYVFWYQQVLKNEFKFLISFQNENVFDETGMPKERFSAKCLPNSPCSLEIQATKLEDSAVYFCASSQLQGGEKLFFGSGTQLSVL.

This rearrangement joins TRBV11-2 to TRBJ2-5; 12 bases are a match to TRBD1. J was trimmed by 4 bases and V by 9 bases; bases with no gene match: 6. The CDR3 is made up of 14 amino acids. Germline values: CDR1 SGHAT, CDR2 FQNNGV. CDR3 DNA: TGTGCCAGTGAGGGACAGGGGGCTGGAGAGACCCAGTACTTC. Translated, it gives CASEGQGAGETQYF.

On this clone: A read error may produce the germline difference seen at one junction end. This chain connects TRBV7-9 to TRBJ2-7; D perhaps matches TRBD2 (6 bases). The CDR3 spans 12 residues. Germline V lookup: CDR1 SEHNR, CDR2 FQNEAQ (reference sequence). The CDR3: CASSTTGLSQNF. CDR3 nucleotide sequence: TGTGCCAGCAGCACCACAGGACTAAGCCAGAACTTC. The whole variable domain, filled in from reference TRBV7-9 and TRBJ2-7, reads DTGVSQNPRHKITKRGQNVTFRCDPISEHNRLYWYRQTLGQGPEFLTYFQNEAQLEKSRLLSDRFSAERPKGSFSTLEIQRTEQGDSAMYLCASSTTGLSQNFGPGTRLTVT.

A single count supports this clone. This chain joins TRBV6-5 and TRBJ1-2; no clear D gene. Trimming stripped 10 bases from V and 4 bases from J, with 13 bases between. This CDR3 has 12 residues. Germline CDR1 is MNHEY and CDR2 is SVGAGI. CDR3 sequence reads: CAIRDGPYGYTF. In DNA, the CDR3 is TGTGCCATCCGGGATGGCCCCTATGGCTACACCTTC.

This chain joins TRBV27 and TRBJ1-5, with D hard to call. The CDR3 extends over 13 amino acids. Looked up from germline, CDR1 is MNHEY and CDR2 is SMNVEV (reference sequence). With 5 bases removed from V and 4 bases from J, the gap between germline ends came to 9 bases. In DNA, the CDR3 is TGTGCCAGCAGTCCCAAGATGAATCAGCCCCAGCATTTT. This gives the protein CASSPKMNQPQHF.

The genes are TRBV7-8 and TRBJ2-1; 9 nucleotides agree with TRBD2. Germline lookup yields CDR1 SGHVS and CDR2 FQNEAQ. The CDR3 length is 16 residues. The trim removed 4 bases at V and 2 bases at J, leaving 6 bases unmatched. CDR3 sequence (DNA): TGTGCCAGCAGCTCCTTAGCGGGAGAGGCCTACAATGAGCAGTTCTTC. This translates into CASSSLAGEAYNEQFF.